This TCR beta chain was obtained from a study of shared clonotypes between healthy human individuals. Germline V gene lookup returns CDR1 SEHNR and CDR2 FQNEAQ (reference sequence). This CDR3 spans 16 amino acids. Trimming cost V 0 bases and J 3 bases; bases outside gene matches: 4. On this clone: What it binds is unknown.

Generated by immunoSEQ multiplex PCR, the TCRdb table keeps only in-frame clones and is missing some. The sample holds 1,500,000 or so clones; less than 99% are singletons and the top ten take under 0.45%. Study observations and caveats: Large depth notwithstanding, sorted-subset sequencing proved incomplete by rarefaction.

This receptor was obtained from a man aged 25-45 years in good health. The rearrangement uses TRBV7-9 and TRBJ1-4; TRBD1 matches 7 bases. Sequencing was carried out using naive CD4+ T cells sorted from blood. As for subset: CD45RA+ positively selected. The CDR3 DNA is TGTGCCAGCAGCTTAGCCGGGACAGCCTCTAATGAAAAACTGTTTTTT. Residues: CASSLAGTASNEKLFF. Together with reference TRBV7-9 and TRBJ1-4, the CDR3 gives the full variable domain: DTGVSQNPRHKITKRGQNVTFRCDPISEHNRLYWYRQTLGQGPEFLTYFQNEAQLEKSRLLSDRFSAERPKGSFSTLEIQRTEQGDSAMYLCASSLAGTASNEKLFFGSGTQLSVL.